The 30 T cell receptor beta chains presented below share a single source sample, sequenced in a study of beta chain features in type 1 diabetes. Study findings and constraints: Shortening of TCRB CDR3s, moderate but significant, appeared in all four CD4+ subsets of Type 1 diabetes patients.

These TCRs are of unknown antigen specificity. The entirety of the isolated RNA underwent reverse transcription, so expressed TCRB transcripts were sequenced. Clones were read by immunoSEQ multiplex PCR, and TCRdb kept only the in-frame ones, dropping some. The table has tens of thousands of clones, 50% to 60% seen once. The sequenced sample consisted of stem cell memory CD4+ T cells from blood. All receptors derive from a man aged 18 to 30 with type 1 diabetes.

This clone turned up a few times. The chain couples TRBV5-1 to TRBJ2-7, with TRBD1 matching over 9 bases. This CDR3 spans 17 amino acids. The V gene end was trimmed by 2 bases and the J gene end by 2 bases; junction bases not matched to a gene: 11. Germline CDR1 is SGHRS and CDR2 is YFSETQ. The CDR3 DNA reads as TGCGCCAGCAGCTTAACCTTGCGGGGACAGGGTACCTACGAGCAGTACTTC. It is translated as CASSLTLRGQGTYEQYF.

The V call is TRBV7-2, the J call TRBJ1-1, with no clear D. Germline V gene lookup returns CDR1 SGHTA and CDR2 FQGNSA. V gave up 2 bases and J gave up 0 bases, with 22 bases separating them. CDR3 size: 19 residues. The CDR3 reads CASSLIPLGILDMNTEAFF. CDR3 DNA: TGTGCCAGCAGCTTAATCCCTTTGGGCATCCTGGATATGAACACTGAAGCTTTCTTT.

The chain combines TRBV5-1 with TRBJ2-7, with D possibly being TRBD2 (6 bases). Trimming took off 5 bases at V and 4 bases at J, with 10 bases between the two ends. In germline, CDR1 is SGHRS, CDR2 YFSETQ. The CDR3 contains 12 residues. This CDR3 reads CASSLEGYEQYF. The CDR3 region has the DNA TGCGCCAGCAGTCTGGAGGGGTACGAGCAGTACTTC.

The genes are TRBV28 and TRBJ2-3; TRBD2 is a possible D gene (6 bases). The CDR3 runs 16 residues. Trimming removed 5 bases from V and 2 bases from J, with 17 bases in between. From germline, CDR1 is MDHEN and CDR2 SYDVKM. The CDR3 here is CASSAPGDSATDTQYF. The CDR3 coding sequence is TGTGCCAGCAGTGCCCCGGGAGACAGCGCCACAGATACGCAGTATTTT.

The chain is built from TRBV7-2 and TRBJ1-3; TRBD1 agrees at 8 bases. Germline V gene data show CDR1 as SGHTA and CDR2 as FQGNSA. With 7 bases clipped from V and 0 bases from J, the junction kept 8 bases outside the gene matches. The CDR3 totals 16 residues. The CDR3 is CASTRIGTGSGNTIYF. The CDR3 region has the DNA TGTGCCAGCACCAGAATCGGGACAGGCTCTGGAAACACCATATATTTT.

In this sample, this clone turned up once. CDR3 residues: CASSPIKAGATYEQYF. The CDR3 DNA sequence: TGTGCCAGCAGTCCCATAAAAGCGGGAGCCACCTACGAGCAGTACTTC. V and J are TRBV28 and TRBJ2-7, with TRBD2 matching 8 bases. Per the germline V gene, CDR1 is MDHEN and CDR2 is SYDVKM. This CDR3 is built from 16 residues. Losses at the gene ends were 5 bases for V and 2 bases for J; bases not matched to a gene: 11.

This clone was picked up a small number of times. The V and J genes are TRBV10-3 and TRBJ2-5; TRBD1 is a possible D gene (5 bases). This CDR3 is built from 14 residues. Trimming removed 4 bases from V and 4 bases from J, with 13 bases in between. Germline values: CDR1 ENHRY, CDR2 SYGVKD. CDR3 amino acids: CAISAQVGRETQYF. The CDR3 DNA follows: TGTGCCATCAGTGCCCAGGTGGGGCGAGAGACCCAGTACTTC.

The gene calls are TRBV6-1 and TRBJ2-1, with 7 nucleotides matching TRBD1. The length of the CDR3 is 11 residues. V lost 7 bases, J lost 11 bases, and 5 bases stayed unmatched. The germline V gene encodes CDR1 MNHNS and CDR2 SASEGT. DNA of the CDR3: TGTGCCAGCATCGAGAGGGGGCAGCAGTTCTTC. This gives the protein CASIERGQQFF.

The chain employs TRBV7-2 and TRBJ1-2; D is perhaps TRBD1 (6 bases). The germline gives CDR1 SGHTA, CDR2 FQGNSA. Between the trimmed V and J ends, which lost 1 base and 4 bases, there was a span of 10 bases. The CDR3 is 14 residues long. CDR3 amino acids: CASSLGTGLYGYTF. CDR3 sequence (DNA): TGTGCCAGCAGCTTAGGCACAGGGCTCTATGGCTACACCTTC.

There are a few counts of this clone. The chain has TRBV4-3 and TRBJ2-1; 11 nucleotides match TRBD2. This CDR3 has 15 residues. Germline assignment: CDR1 LGHNA and CDR2 YSLEER. V lost 9 bases, J lost 5 bases, and 9 bases stayed unmatched. CDR3 in DNA: TGCGCCAGTAGAGCTAGCGGGAGGCCTAACAATGAGCAGTTCTTC. This sequence encodes CASRASGRPNNEQFF.

This clone has only a few counts. The sample carries other DNA sequences with the same CDR3. V is TRBV5-4 and J is TRBJ2-7; 9 bases match TRBD2. J lost 2 bases, V lost 0 bases, and 6 bases had no gene match. CDR1 is SGHNT, CDR2 YYREEE, per germline (reference sequence). CDR3 length: 16 residues. CDR3 sequence reads: CASSLGRSSGTYEQYF. CDR3 nucleotides: TGTGCCAGCAGCTTGGGGCGGTCTAGCGGGACCTACGAGCAGTACTTC.

This clone has more than one count but fewer than ten. The chain joins TRBV9 to TRBJ1-1; no definite D call. The germline V gene has CDR1 SGDLS and CDR2 YYNGEE. The CDR3 length is 12 residues. V lost 2 bases, J lost 3 bases, and 5 bases lay in between. CDR3 sequence reads: CASSVGDTEAFF. In nucleotides, the CDR3 is TGTGCCAGCAGCGTCGGGGACACTGAAGCTTTCTTT.

The V and J genes are TRBV6-5 and TRBJ2-5, with 7 positions matching TRBD2. Germline values: CDR1 MNHEY, CDR2 SVGAGI. There are 15 residues in the CDR3. Losses at the gene ends were 6 bases for V and 2 bases for J; bases not matched to a gene: 9. The CDR3 protein is CASSPKGLIQETQYF. Written as DNA, the CDR3 is TGTGCCAGCAGCCCTAAGGGACTAATTCAAGAGACCCAGTACTTC.

The chain employs TRBV30 and TRBJ2-7; D possibly corresponds to TRBD2 (8 bases). V lost 4 bases and J 2 bases, leaving 15 bases between the germline ends. The CDR3 length is 14 residues. CDR1 is GTSNPN and CDR2 is SVGIG in the germline V gene (reference sequence). DNA for the CDR3: TGTGCCTGGACCCGCGGGGGGACAGCCTACGAGCAGTACTTC. This sequence encodes CAWTRGGTAYEQYF.

The J gene is TRBJ2-2, the V gene TRBV10-3; 9 nucleotides agree with TRBD2. The J segment lost 2 bases and the V segment lost 0 bases, leaving 4 bases of the junction unmatched. The CDR3 length is 17 residues. Germline V CDR1 and CDR2: ENHRY, SYGVKD. For the CDR3, the DNA is TGTGCCATCAGTGAGTCTAGCGGGGGCCCAAACACCGGGGAGCTGTTTTTT. It yields the protein CAISESSGGPNTGELFF.

The rearrangement joins TRBV9 to TRBJ2-7; the match to TRBD1 covers 10 bases. V dropped 4 bases and J dropped 7; count of bases not matched to a gene: 8. The length of the CDR3 is 14 residues. The germline gives CDR1 SGDLS, CDR2 YYNGEE. CDR3 amino acids: CASSPRDRGGEQYF. For the CDR3, the DNA is TGTGCCAGCAGCCCCCGGGACAGGGGTGGGGAGCAGTACTTC.

The chain recombines TRBV5-1 with TRBJ2-5; tentatively, D is TRBD2 (7 bases). Trimming took off 4 bases at V and 1 base at J, with 14 bases between the two ends. This CDR3 is built from 15 residues. The germline V gene has CDR1 SGHRS and CDR2 YFSETQ. The CDR3 reads CASSRTGGLQETQYF. CDR3 nucleotide sequence: TGCGCCAGCAGCCGGACGGGGGGCCTCCAAGAGACCCAGTACTTC.

This chain links TRBV4-3 with TRBJ2-7; 8 bases align to TRBD1. CDR1 and CDR2 from the germline V gene are LGHNA and YSLEER. V lost 1 base and J lost 3; bases outside the gene matches: 5. The CDR3 length is 15 residues. CDR3 bases: TGCGCCAGCAGCCAAGGAATCGGACAGGGCTACGAGCAGTACTTC. The encoded protein is CASSQGIGQGYEQYF.

The genes are TRBV4-3 and TRBJ2-7; TRBD2 matches 10 bases. The germline V gene encodes CDR1 LGHNA and CDR2 YSLEER. The length of the CDR3 is 16 residues. With 0 bases clipped from V and 4 bases from J, the junction kept 6 bases outside the gene matches. CDR3 residues: CASSQDPAGGLYEQYF. Written as DNA, the CDR3 is TGCGCCAGCAGCCAAGATCCAGCGGGGGGGCTGTACGAGCAGTACTTC.

This chain connects TRBV11-3 to TRBJ2-2; tentative D call: TRBD2 (5 bases). CDR1 is SGHNT and CDR2 is YENEEA in the germline V gene. This CDR3 is 13 amino acids long. The V end was cut by 1 base, the J end by 7 bases, with 7 bases between. CDR3 residues: CASSLVEGGELFF. CDR3 nucleotide sequence: TGTGCCAGCAGCTTAGTCGAGGGCGGGGAGCTGTTTTTT.

The chain carries TRBV18 and TRBJ2-3; D is perhaps TRBD1 (5 bases). CDR3 length: 15 amino acids. Germline CDR1 reads KGHSH; CDR2 reads LQKENI. The V end was cut by 4 bases, the J end by 2 bases, with 13 bases between. This chain's CDR3 is CASSHSPGSTDTQYF. The CDR3 DNA reads as TGTGCCAGCTCACATTCTCCAGGGTCCACAGATACGCAGTATTTT.

The chain is built from TRBV18 and TRBJ2-1; D remains ambiguous. V gave up 3 bases and J gave up 0 bases, with 9 bases separating them. Germline V gives CDR1 KGHSH, CDR2 LQKENI. There are 15 residues in the CDR3. The CDR3 sequence: CASSPIELSYNEQFF. The CDR3 coding sequence is TGTGCCAGCTCACCCATAGAGCTCTCCTACAATGAGCAGTTCTTC.

This clone appeared a few times. This sequence joins TRBV28 and TRBJ2-4, with D perhaps matching TRBD1 (6 bases). V lost 5 bases and J 0 bases, leaving 20 bases between the germline ends. The CDR3 contains 18 residues. In germline, CDR1 is MDHEN, CDR2 SYDVKM. The DNA of the CDR3 is TGTGCCAGCAGTCGAGACGGGACATTCTATCTAGCCAAAAACATTCAGTACTTC. Translating gives CASSRDGTFYLAKNIQYF.

The chain joins TRBV7-2 to TRBJ1-1; 8 nucleotides line up with TRBD1. V shed 4 bases, J shed 11 bases, and the junction held 9 bases outside the gene matches. The CDR3 consists of 13 residues. Per the germline V gene, CDR1 is SGHTA and CDR2 is FQGNSA. The DNA for the CDR3 is TGTGCCAGCAGCTCCAACAGGGGGATAGGGGCTTTCTTT. Its translation: CASSSNRGIGAFF.

V and J are TRBV2 and TRBJ2-7; maybe TRBD2 (6 bases). Trimming removed 8 bases at V and 6 bases at J, with 14 bases between. CDR3 size: 12 residues. The germline gives CDR1 SNHLY, CDR2 FYNNEI. CDR3 sequence reads: CASGGSALEQYF. The CDR3 DNA reads as TGTGCCAGCGGGGGGAGCGCGCTCGAGCAGTACTTC.

This chain uses TRBV28 with TRBJ1-3; D is undetermined. Germline CDR1 is MDHEN and CDR2 is SYDVKM. The ends were cut back, 6 bases at V and 4 bases at J, with 19 bases in the middle. The CDR3 is made up of 16 amino acids. This CDR3 reads CASSRLRLETGNTIYF. For the CDR3, the DNA is TGTGCCAGCAGCCGACTAAGGCTCGAGACCGGAAACACCATATATTTT.

This chain connects TRBV2 to TRBJ2-5; 10 nucleotides line up with TRBD1. Trimming removed 7 bases from V and 5 bases from J; junction bases left unmatched: 10. The germline V gene encodes CDR1 SNHLY and CDR2 FYNNEI. This CDR3 has 15 residues. The CDR3 DNA reads as TGTGCCAGCATACCCGGGACAGGGGCATCGGAGACCCAGTACTTC. Residues: CASIPGTGASETQYF. The entire variable domain, with the rest obtained from reference TRBV2 and TRBJ2-5, is as follows: EPEVTQTPSHQVTQMGQEVILRCVPISNHLYFYWYRQILGQKVEFLVSFYNNEISEKSEIFDDQFSVERPDGSNFTLKIRSTKLEDSAMYFCASIPGTGASETQYFGPGTRLLVL.

The chain carries TRBV30 and TRBJ1-2, with no clear D. Per germline, CDR1 GTSNPN and CDR2 SVGIG (reference sequence). The CDR3 is 13 amino acids. Trimming removed 3 bases from V and 3 bases from J, with 11 bases in between. As DNA, the CDR3 is TGTGCCTGGAGCCCAACTGTAGACTATGGCTACACCTTC. This gives the protein CAWSPTVDYGYTF.

The genes are TRBV7-9 and TRBJ1-4; 7 bases fit TRBD1. This CDR3 spans 15 amino acids. CDR1 and CDR2 from the germline V gene are SEHNR and FQNEAQ (reference sequence). Trimming cost V 4 bases and J 6 bases; bases outside gene matches: 8. The CDR3 loop reads CASSSDRQGYEKLFF. The CDR3 DNA reads TGTGCCAGCAGCTCCGACCGACAGGGTTATGAAAAACTGTTTTTT. Drawing the rest from reference TRBV7-9 and TRBJ1-4, the complete variable domain is DTGVSQNPRHKITKRGQNVTFRCDPISEHNRLYWYRQTLGQGPEFLTYFQNEAQLEKSRLLSDRFSAERPKGSFSTLEIQRTEQGDSAMYLCASSSDRQGYEKLFFGSGTQLSVL.

The V and J genes are TRBV27 and TRBJ2-7; tentatively, D is TRBD1 (8 bases). CDR1 and CDR2 (germline): MNHEY, SMNVEV (reference sequence). The CDR3 totals 13 residues. V dropped 6 bases and J dropped 9 bases, with 18 bases sitting between them. CDR3 protein: CASRPTGGGAQYF. The CDR3 DNA follows: TGTGCCAGCAGGCCTACAGGGGGGGGAGCGCAGTACTTC.